A single sample is the source of the 20 T cell receptor beta chains below, sequenced in a study of T cell responses to AZD1222 COVID-19 vaccine. The assay was immunoSEQ multiplex PCR, and TCRdb's table has in-frame clones only and misses some. Here the sample spans roughly 140,000 clones, approximately 90% being singletons. Source: peripheral blood, taken 28 days after the second AZD1222 dose. These TCRs come from an adult who received the AZD1222 COVID-19 vaccine.

The chain couples TRBV5-1 to TRBJ2-1, with 12 nucleotides matching TRBD2. CDR1 is SGHRS and CDR2 is YFSETQ in the germline V gene. The J segment lost 10 bases and the V segment lost 6 bases, leaving 11 bases of the junction unmatched. The CDR3 is 15 residues long. For the CDR3, the DNA is TGCGCCAGCACCAAGACTAGCGGGAGTCTACGGGAGCAGTTCTTC. It encodes CASTKTSGSLREQFF.

This clone was counted between two and nine times. This rearrangement joins TRBV5-1 to TRBJ1-1, with D perhaps TRBD1 (5 bases). CDR1 and CDR2 from the germline V gene are SGHRS and YFSETQ. CDR3 length: 16 amino acids. Trimming took 1 base from V and 0 from J, leaving 13 bases between them. In nucleotides, the CDR3 is TGCGCCAGCAGCTTGCGAGCAGGGTCGATGAACACTGAAGCTTTCTTT. Amino acids: CASSLRAGSMNTEAFF.

The CDR3 protein is CASSQGRQGDSGNTIYF. DNA for the CDR3: TGCGCCAGCAGCCAAGGTAGACAGGGAGACTCTGGAAACACCATATATTTT. The chain carries TRBV4-1 and TRBJ1-3; TRBD1 aligns across 7 bases. The CDR3 is made up of 17 amino acids. Germline V gene lookup returns CDR1 MGHRA and CDR2 YSYEKL. V shed 1 base, J shed 0 bases, and the junction held 6 bases outside the gene matches.

V and J are TRBV6-2 or TRBV6-3 and TRBJ1-5; D gene unclear. Trimming removed 2 bases from V and 3 bases from J, with 5 bases in between. Per the germline V gene, CDR1 is MNHEY and CDR2 is SVGEGT. This CDR3 is 13 amino acids long. This CDR3 reads CASSYRINQPQHF. In DNA, the CDR3 is TGTGCCAGCAGTTACAGGATCAATCAGCCCCAGCATTTT.

The chain is built from TRBV7-2 and TRBJ2-7; TRBD2 matches at 7 bases. Germline assignment: CDR1 SGHTA and CDR2 FQGNSA. J was trimmed by 5 bases and V by 1 base; bases with no gene match: 11. This CDR3 region has 16 residues. The CDR3 sequence: CASSLGGRLGRHEQYV. Written as DNA, the CDR3 is TGTGCCAGCAGCTTAGGGGGACGGCTCGGGAGGCACGAGCAGTACGTC.

The chain recombines TRBV5-4 with TRBJ1-1; D is possibly TRBD1 (6 bases). Per germline, CDR1 SGHNT and CDR2 YYREEE (reference sequence). The CDR3 is 13 residues long. The V end was cut by 7 bases, the J end by 4 bases, with 14 bases between. DNA for the CDR3: TGTGCCAGCCATAGGGGGGGGAGCACTGAAGCTTTCTTT. Its translation is CASHRGGSTEAFF.

The rearrangement joins TRBV6-5 to TRBJ2-3; D is possibly TRBD2 (5 bases). Germline V gene sequence: CDR1 MNHEY, CDR2 SVGAGI. Trimming removed 6 bases from V and 0 bases from J, with 7 bases in between. CDR3 length equals 13 residues. Here the CDR3 reads CASRTTSTDTQYF. The CDR3 DNA follows: TGTGCCAGCAGGACTACTAGCACAGATACGCAGTATTTT.

The V gene is TRBV28, the J gene TRBJ1-6; D remains ambiguous. The CDR3 runs to 16 residues. Germline CDR1 reads MDHEN; CDR2 reads SYDVKM. V lost 4 bases and J lost 0, with 10 bases in between. CDR3 in DNA: TGTGCCAGCAGTTCCGGACCGAGCTCCTATAATTCACCCCTCCACTTT. It yields the protein CASSSGPSSYNSPLHF.

The chain is built from TRBV2 and TRBJ1-1; D remains unclear. The CDR3 contains 15 residues. Germline values: CDR1 SNHLY, CDR2 FYNNEI. V lost 8 bases and J 4 bases, leaving 20 bases between the germline ends. The CDR3 reads CASSLDSVASTEAFF. For the CDR3, the DNA is TGTGCCAGCTCCCTGGACTCCGTTGCTAGCACTGAAGCTTTCTTT.

The V gene is TRBV4-1, the J gene TRBJ1-1, with D maybe TRBD1 (6 bases). V was shortened by 3 bases and J by 10 bases, with 21 bases between the two germline ends. CDR1 is MGHRA, CDR2 YSYEKL, per germline. The CDR3 contains 15 residues. This CDR3 reads CASSQSGQLSPGAFF. The CDR3 DNA reads as TGCGCCAGCAGCCAGAGTGGACAGCTCTCTCCGGGAGCTTTCTTT.

This CDR3 is CASSQDATRAHQPQHF. CDR3 in DNA: TGCGCCAGCAGCCAAGATGCTACCAGGGCTCATCAGCCCCAGCATTTT. The rearrangement joins TRBV4-3 to TRBJ1-5; possibly TRBD1 for D (5 bases). CDR1 is LGHNA, CDR2 YSLEER, per germline. The CDR3 contains 16 residues. Deletions cut 0 bases from V and 5 bases from J, with 14 bases between.

The V gene is TRBV4-1, the J gene TRBJ1-2; TRBD1 matches 7 bases. In germline, CDR1 is MGHRA, CDR2 YSYEKL. V lost 0 bases and J lost 4; bases outside the gene matches: 5. The CDR3 runs to 15 residues. The CDR3 nucleotides are TGCGCCAGCAGCCAAGAAAAGGGGGCGAGCTATGGCTACACCTTC. Its translation: CASSQEKGASYGYTF.

A remark on this clone: The same CDR3 is also encoded by other DNA sequences in this sample. This sequence joins TRBV19 and TRBJ1-1, with unresolved D. Deletions cut 3 bases from V and 1 base from J, with 6 bases between. Germline-derived CDR1 and CDR2 are LNHDA and SQIVND (reference sequence). The length of the CDR3 is 13 residues. As DNA, the CDR3 is TGTGCCAGTAGTATCGGGGAGAACACTGAAGCTTTCTTT. Translation gives CASSIGENTEAFF.

The chain recombines TRBV5-1 with TRBJ2-1, with 8 bases lining up with TRBD1. The CDR3 loop spans 13 amino acids. CDR1 and CDR2 (germline): SGHRS, YFSETQ. V was clipped by 4 bases and J by 5 bases; unmatched bases: 2. The CDR3 sequence is CASSPQGDNEQFF. In DNA, the CDR3 is TGCGCCAGCAGCCCACAGGGGGACAATGAGCAGTTCTTC.

The rearrangement links TRBV12-3 or TRBV12-4 to TRBJ1-2; TRBD1 matches 8 bases. V lost 5 bases and J lost 7; bases outside the gene matches: 6. The CDR3 extends over 13 amino acids. The CDR3 loop is CASSPGQGSGYTF. CDR3 coding DNA: TGTGCCAGCAGTCCCGGACAGGGCAGTGGCTACACCTTC.

CDR3 DNA sequence: TGTGCCAGCAGCTTAGGTCCGGGGACAGATACGCAGTATTTT. It specifies CASSLGPGTDTQYF. The rearrangement links TRBV7-2 to TRBJ2-3; TRBD2 might be the D (5 bases). In germline, CDR1 is SGHTA, CDR2 FQGNSA. This CDR3 region has 14 residues. Between the trimmed V and J ends, which lost 1 base and 3 bases, there was a span of 8 bases.

The rearrangement links TRBV24-1 to TRBJ2-2, with unresolved D. Trimming removed 5 bases from V and 3 bases from J, with 9 bases in between. The CDR3 is made up of 14 amino acids. Germline V lookup: CDR1 KGHDR, CDR2 SFDVKD. CDR3 loop: CATSAPRDTGELFF. CDR3 in DNA: TGTGCCACCAGTGCTCCGCGCGACACCGGGGAGCTGTTTTTT.

V gene TRBV12-3 or TRBV12-4 combines with J gene TRBJ1-1; D gene uncertain. V lost 7 bases and J 0 bases, leaving 9 bases between the germline ends. CDR3 length equals 13 residues. CDR3 nucleotides: TGTGCCAGCACCCTGAGGGTGAACACTGAAGCTTTCTTT. It encodes CASTLRVNTEAFF.

This clone was recorded once. This chain joins TRBV7-9 and TRBJ1-5; D is perhaps TRBD1 (5 bases). Per the germline V gene, CDR1 is SEHNR and CDR2 is FQNEAQ (reference sequence). The V gene lost 5 bases and the J gene lost 0 bases, with 20 bases spanning the gap. This CDR3 has 18 residues. The CDR3 here is CASSLGEGPSYSNQPQHF. The CDR3 DNA sequence: TGTGCCAGCAGCCTTGGGGAGGGGCCCTCTTATAGCAATCAGCCCCAGCATTTT.

The chain links TRBV7-9 to TRBJ1-4; 7 bases fit TRBD1. Per germline, CDR1 SEHNR and CDR2 FQNEAQ (reference sequence). This CDR3 has 14 residues. V trimming: 5 bases; J trimming: 4 bases; junction bases outside the gene matches: 4. DNA for the CDR3: TGTGCCAGCAGCGCGGGACAGATTAATGAAAAACTGTTTTTT. It specifies CASSAGQINEKLFF.